The rows below give T cell receptor beta chains drawn from one sample of a study of T-cell reconstitution after alpha-beta-depleted transplantation in children. Each CDR3 protein gets one entry after TCRdb re-called the PCR reads with MiXCR. Of some 200,000 distinct CDR3 sequences listed, 5% to 6.5% are singletons. Specimen: PBMCs, collected before TCRalphabeta/CD19-depleted stem cell transplant. These receptor sequences come from a girl less than two years old with combined immunodeficiency, due to receive a stem cell transplant. Both conserved end residues are part of each CDR3. The listing skips clone size in some rows; elsewhere it reads once, few, many or a size class.

>many|TRBV28|TRBJ1-1
CASSPHRGLSTEAFF
>many|TRBV12-3/TRBV12-4|TRBJ1-5
CASSLRPADRHNQPQHF
>.|TRBV6-2/TRBV6-3|TRBJ1-1
CASSYSKTDWNTEAFF
>few|TRBV20-1|TRBJ1-1
CSATTDRDPEAFF
>.|TRBV12-5|TRBJ1-5
CASGLANQPQHF
>many|TRBV7-2|TRBJ1-4
CASSLGGSNEKLFF
>.|TRBV4-1|TRBJ2-4
CASSQDWIAKNIQYF
>many|TRBV13|TRBJ1-1
CASSLGLTVMNTEAFF
>few|TRBV7-8|TRBJ1-2
CASSGFGQGGNYGYTF
>few|TRBV3-1|TRBJ2-7
CASSPEEGIYEQYF
>many|TRBV5-1|TRBJ2-3
CASGDMAGATDTQYF
>many|TRBV28|TRBJ1-2
CASSLAGGYTF
>many|TRBV18|TRBJ2-7
CASSPPEGSLYEQYF
>.|TRBV4-1|TRBJ1-3
CASSQLALSGNTIYF
>.|TRBV7-7|TRBJ2-1
CASSPSPSQGMSTATYNEQFF
>many|TRBV20-1|TRBJ1-6
CSAPGQGKSPLHF
>few|TRBV4-1|TRBJ2-7
CASSQDRSGNYEQYF
>many|TRBV4-2|TRBJ1-1
CASRGGGVTGRTEAFF
>many|TRBV15|TRBJ2-1
CATSRVPSGVSGEQFF
>many|TRBV27|TRBJ2-2
CASSLTRGDTGELFF
>many|TRBV4-3|TRBJ2-3
CASSQTIWDYTQYF
>.|TRBV20-1|TRBJ1-1
CSARIRRVMNTEAFF